This T cell receptor (beta chain) was documented in a study of identical twins. TCRdb fed the 5' RACE reads into MiXCR, producing one record per CDR3 protein. The sample has some 210,000 distinct CDR3 sequences, 15% to 20% seen once. This clonotype showed up just a few times. The same data also contributed to another study, on T cells expressing NK-cell markers.

The receptor was derived from a woman aged 18-29 years in good health. The specimen sequenced was CD8+ T cells sorted from blood.

CDR3 sequence reads: CASSTGYAEAFF. The DNA of the CDR3 is TGTGCCAGCAGTACAGGTTACGCTGAAGCTTTCTTT. V is TRBV12-3 or TRBV12-4 and J is TRBJ1-1, with D maybe TRBD1 (5 bases). V lost 5 bases, J lost 6 bases, and 10 bases lay in between. The CDR3 extends over 12 amino acids.